This TCR beta chain is from a study of Graves' ophthalmopathy and Graves' hyperthyroidism. The TCR beta CDR3 regions underwent amplification from RNA transcripts. The authors performed first-round RT-PCR with HTBI primers and then a second-round multiplex PCR. Using its own MiXCR run on the multiplex PCR reads, TCRdb lists one record per CDR3 protein. This sample has about 620,000 distinct CDR3 sequences, with about 20% found just once. The ends lost 2 bases at V and 5 bases at J; junction bases unmatched: 7. The CDR3 has 15 amino acids. Per the germline V gene, CDR1 is DFQATT and CDR2 is SNEGSKA (reference sequence).

The receptor comes from a woman in her late teens or twenties with stable Graves' hyperthyroidism. Some clones in this sample may be carry-over from other donors' samples. The sample consisted of peripheral blood. V and J are TRBV20-1 and TRBJ2-5; TRBD2 aligns across 11 bases. The CDR3 DNA sequence: TGCAGTGCTAGACCCCTAGCGGGGGGTGGGGAGACCCAGTACTTC. It translates to CSARPLAGGGETQYF.